Each of the 14 T cell receptor beta chains below was sequenced from the same sample in a study of T cells after somatic rescue of genetic block. Generated by immunoSEQ multiplex PCR, the TCRdb table keeps only in-frame clones and is missing some. Seen here are about 68,000 clones, around 92% observed once, and the top ten hold roughly 3%. The sequenced sample consisted of peripheral blood mononuclear cells (PBMCs). These TCRs come from a man aged 35 to 55.

The chain has TRBV30 and TRBJ2-2; D remains unclear. CDR3 length equals 13 residues. Per the germline V gene, CDR1 is GTSNPN and CDR2 is SVGIG (reference sequence). V was pared by 1 base and J by 4 bases, with 7 bases between. The CDR3 sequence: CAWSEQATGELFF. The CDR3 DNA follows: TGTGCCTGGAGTGAGCAGGCCACCGGGGAGCTGTTTTTT.

This clone occurred a few times. The J gene is TRBJ1-5, the V gene TRBV4-1, with unresolved D. V gave up 1 base and J gave up 5 bases, with 9 bases separating them. Germline V gene lookup returns CDR1 MGHRA and CDR2 YSYEKL. The CDR3 covers 14 residues. The CDR3 DNA reads TGCGCCAGCAGCCAAGTTGAGGGTGATCAGCCCCAGCATTTT. Amino acids: CASSQVEGDQPQHF.

The chain is built from TRBV27 and TRBJ2-7; 7 bases align to TRBD1. Trimming at V came to 2 bases and at J to 5 bases, leaving 12 bases not matched to a gene. The CDR3 totals 16 residues. Germline CDR1 MNHEY, CDR2 SMNVEV (reference sequence). For the CDR3, the DNA is TGTGCCAGCAGTTTAACCTTTAGGGGGCGTCGGGACGAGCAGTACTTC. Amino acid sequence: CASSLTFRGRRDEQYF.

J is TRBJ2-7 and V is TRBV7-9; maybe TRBD1 (5 bases). Germline V CDR1 and CDR2: SEHNR, FQNEAQ (reference sequence). The CDR3 length is 16 residues. The ends were cut back, 5 bases at V and 0 bases at J, with 17 bases in the middle. The CDR3 nucleotides read TGTGCCAGCAGCCCACTGACAGACCTTTCCTCCTACGAGCAGTACTTC. Translating it yields CASSPLTDLSSYEQYF.

The gene calls are TRBV7-2 and TRBJ2-3; D is ambiguous. Germline V lookup: CDR1 SGHTA, CDR2 FQGNSA. This CDR3 spans 15 amino acids. V was pared by 1 base and J by 2 bases, with 10 bases between. CDR3 nucleotides: TGTGCCAGCAGCTTAGTTTCACCTAACACAGATACGCAGTATTTT. Amino acids: CASSLVSPNTDTQYF.

The V gene is TRBV5-1, the J gene TRBJ1-2; D is undetermined. CDR3 size: 14 residues. Germline lookup yields CDR1 SGHRS and CDR2 YFSETQ. Trimming took 3 bases from V and 4 from J, leaving 13 bases between them. The CDR3 region is CASSSVVGAYGYTF. As DNA, the CDR3 is TGCGCCAGCAGCTCGGTAGTAGGAGCCTATGGCTACACCTTC.

The count of this clone is one. The V call is TRBV13, the J call TRBJ2-7; a possible D gene is TRBD1 (6 bases). This CDR3 comprises 15 residues. V was cut by 4 bases and J by 5 bases, with 18 bases left in between. Germline assignment: CDR1 PRHDT and CDR2 FYEKMQ (reference sequence). DNA of the CDR3: TGTGCCAGCAGCTCACGGGGCGAGGGGGACCACGAGCAGTACTTC. This codes for CASSSRGEGDHEQYF.

The chain is built from TRBV5-1 and TRBJ2-3; 8 bases fit TRBD2. This CDR3 region has 14 residues. From germline, CDR1 is SGHRS and CDR2 YFSETQ. V lost 5 bases to trimming and J lost 5 bases; unmatched junction nucleotides: 7. CDR3 protein: CASSSRSGGDTQYF. The CDR3 DNA reads as TGCGCCAGCAGTTCTCGCAGCGGGGGAGATACGCAGTATTTT.

This rearrangement joins TRBV5-8 to TRBJ2-1; 7 bases line up with TRBD1. The V and J ends lost 2 bases and 3 bases, in that order; junction bases with no gene match: 5. The length of the CDR3 is 15 residues. Looked up from germline, CDR1 is SGHTS and CDR2 is YDEGEE. The DNA for the CDR3 is TGTGCCAGCAGCTTCGGACAGGTGATCTACAATGAGCAGTTCTTC. Translation gives CASSFGQVIYNEQFF.

The chain links TRBV5-1 to TRBJ1-3; TRBD1 might be the D (5 bases). This CDR3 is 16 amino acids long. Per the germline V gene, CDR1 is SGHRS and CDR2 is YFSETQ. The V end lost 0 bases, the J end lost 3 bases, and 13 bases lay between the germline ends. CDR3 region: CASSLAGAGYGNTIYF. The CDR3, as DNA: TGCGCCAGCAGCTTGGCCGGGGCAGGGTATGGAAACACCATATATTTT.

The chain joins TRBV5-5 to TRBJ2-1; D is unresolved. Trimming removed 4 bases from V and 0 bases from J, with 11 bases in between. Germline CDR1 is SGHKS and CDR2 is YYEKEE (reference sequence). The CDR3 contains 15 residues. The CDR3 region has the DNA TGTGCCAGCAGCCAACAAAAGAGCTCCTACAATGAGCAGTTCTTC. Translating it yields CASSQQKSSYNEQFF.

Written as DNA, the CDR3 is TGCGCCAGCAGCACCGGTGGGGGCAATTCACCCCTCCACTTT. Translating gives CASSTGGGNSPLHF. V gene TRBV5-1 combines with J gene TRBJ1-6; D might be TRBD1 (6 bases). Looked up from germline, CDR1 is SGHRS and CDR2 is YFSETQ. The CDR3 length is 14 residues. V lost 4 bases and J lost 7, with 12 bases in between.

V usage is TRBV4-1 and J usage is TRBJ2-1; TRBD2 agrees at 8 bases. CDR3 length equals 15 residues. CDR1 MGHRA and CDR2 YSYEKL come from the germline V gene. Losses at the gene ends were 1 base for V and 7 bases for J; bases not matched to a gene: 6. This chain's CDR3 is CASSQVTGGRNEQFF. CDR3 nucleotides: TGCGCCAGCAGCCAAGTTACGGGAGGGCGGAATGAGCAGTTCTTC.

This chain uses TRBV4-2 with TRBJ2-1; TRBD2 agrees at 8 bases. The length of the CDR3 is 16 residues. The V segment lost 2 bases and the J segment 7 bases; nucleotides outside the gene matches: 10. Per germline, CDR1 LGHNA and CDR2 YNFKEQ. This CDR3 is CASSQNPPGTRNEQFF. The CDR3 DNA reads TGTGCCAGCAGCCAAAACCCCCCCGGGACTAGAAATGAGCAGTTCTTC.